This T cell receptor (beta chain) was recorded in a study of shared clonotypes between healthy human individuals. Study results and limitations: The sampled material consisted only of blood, and tissue repertoires are likely to differ. Naive CD4 clonotype sharing across a few donors was around 5%. Relative to their counterparts shared across all four donors, non-shared clonotypes exhibited diminished generation probabilities.

CD45RO negativity and positive selection for CCR7 defined naive CD8 cells, a population that excluded terminally differentiated effector memory CD45RA+ cells. The donors were all Caucasian adults (living in Nashville, Tennessee). Comments on this clone: Antigen specificity is unknown.

Produced via immunoSEQ multiplex PCR; TCRdb's table is partial and in-frame only. This table holds 650,000 to 800,000 clones, about 90% found once. The sequence was collected from a man aged 25 to 45 in good health. The material sequenced was naive CD8+ T cells sorted from blood.

The CDR3 sequence is CASSLMGYRYEQYF. CDR3 nucleotides: TGTGCCAGCAGTTTGATGGGGTACCGATACGAGCAGTACTTC. The rearrangement links TRBV27 to TRBJ2-7; D gene ambiguous. The germline V gene has CDR1 MNHEY and CDR2 SMNVEV (reference sequence). The CDR3 extends over 14 amino acids. Trimming cost V 3 bases and J 4 bases, with 13 bases left between them.